This TCR beta chain was identified in a study of blood T cell repertoires in COVID-19. Study in general: From T cells, B-cell-depleted T cells, or PBMCs came the material, which was cDNA or gDNA.

As processed by the authors: Reference gene primer amplification gave nucleated cell count estimates. Generated by immunoSEQ multiplex PCR, the TCRdb table keeps only in-frame clones and is missing some. Clonal size and the V and J genes are those of that table, whereas D and trimming came from the DNA. Among fewer than 200,000 clones, 85% were seen once, and the ten largest hold roughly 8%. Germline values: CDR1 SNHLY, CDR2 FYNNEI. With V trimmed by 3 bases and J by 1 base, 6 bases remained unmatched. The CDR3 extends over 17 amino acids. The clonotype originates from a woman aged 60-75 years with acute or convalescent COVID-19. The chain employs TRBV2 and TRBJ2-6; 7 bases map to TRBD1. The sample taken for sequencing was peripheral blood. The CDR3 DNA is TGTGCCAGCAGTGACTTGGGACAGAAGTCTGGGGCCAACGTCCTGACTTTC. As protein: CASSDLGQKSGANVLTF. The whole variable domain, remainder taken from reference TRBV2 and TRBJ2-6, is EPEVTQTPSHQVTQMGQEVILRCVPISNHLYFYWYRQILGQKVEFLVSFYNNEISEKSEIFDDQFSVERPDGSNFTLKIRSTKLEDSAMYFCASSDLGQKSGANVLTFGAGSRLTVL.